This T cell receptor (beta chain) was recovered during a study of neurological immune-mediated disorders. Study-level results: Multiple sclerosis, the disease with the least TCR clonal expansion, fell below healthy controls, whereas HTLV-1-associated myelopathy showed the most. None of the CDR3 amino acid sequences found in expanded clones was shared across subjects. This suggests that the TCR-beta repertoires were private in all groups.

Worth noting for this clonotype: Its target is not known.

Blood bank volunteers in Maryland, USA, served as healthy controls. Synthesis of cDNA was performed by 5'RACE using 10-nucleotide random UMIs. TCRdb re-derived calls from the 5' RACE reads in MiXCR, one entry per CDR3 protein. The repertoire consists of tens of thousands of distinct CDR3 sequences, with about 12% occurring once and the leading ten covering over 1%. The CDR3 is 15 residues long. V dropped 5 bases and J dropped 3; count of bases not matched to a gene: 10. V and J are TRBV12-3 or TRBV12-4 and TRBJ2-7; 7 positions agree with TRBD1. The TCR was taken from a female donor in good health. Specimen: PBMCs. The CDR3 DNA reads as TGTGCCAGCAGTCCCCGACAGGGTTCGGGCTACGAGCAGTACTTC. Its protein is CASSPRQGSGYEQYF.